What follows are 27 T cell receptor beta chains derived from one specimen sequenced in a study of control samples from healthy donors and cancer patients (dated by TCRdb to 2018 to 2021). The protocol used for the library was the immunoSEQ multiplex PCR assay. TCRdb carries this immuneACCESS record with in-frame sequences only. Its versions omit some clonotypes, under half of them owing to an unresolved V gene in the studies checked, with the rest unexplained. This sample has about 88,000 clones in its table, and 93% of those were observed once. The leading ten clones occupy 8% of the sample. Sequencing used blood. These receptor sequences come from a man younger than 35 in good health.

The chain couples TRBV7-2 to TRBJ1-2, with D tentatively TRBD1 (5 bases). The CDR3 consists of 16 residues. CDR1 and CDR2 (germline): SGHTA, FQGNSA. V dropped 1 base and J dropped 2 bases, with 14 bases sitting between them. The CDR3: CASSLGHRIRNYGYTF. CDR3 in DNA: TGTGCCAGCAGCTTAGGTCACAGGATCCGGAACTATGGCTACACCTTC.

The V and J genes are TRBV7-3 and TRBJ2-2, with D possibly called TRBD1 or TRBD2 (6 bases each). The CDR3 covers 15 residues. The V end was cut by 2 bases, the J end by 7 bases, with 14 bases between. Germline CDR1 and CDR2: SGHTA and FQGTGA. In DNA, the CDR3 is TGTGCCAGCAGCTTAGTCGGGGGCTTAGGCGGGGAGCTGTTTTTT. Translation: CASSLVGGLGGELFF.

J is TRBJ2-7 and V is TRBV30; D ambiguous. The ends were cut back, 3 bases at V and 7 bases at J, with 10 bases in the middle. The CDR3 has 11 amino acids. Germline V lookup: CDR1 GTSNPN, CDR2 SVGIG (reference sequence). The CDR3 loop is CAWSAPGEQYF. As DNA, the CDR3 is TGTGCCTGGAGCGCCCCCGGTGAGCAGTACTTC.

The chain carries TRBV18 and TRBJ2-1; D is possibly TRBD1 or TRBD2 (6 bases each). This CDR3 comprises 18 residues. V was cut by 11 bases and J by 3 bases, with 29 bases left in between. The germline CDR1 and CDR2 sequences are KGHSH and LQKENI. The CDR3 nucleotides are TGTGCCGGCCAGCCGGACAGACCGGGACTGAACGTCTACAATGAGCAGTTCTTC. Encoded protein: CAGQPDRPGLNVYNEQFF.

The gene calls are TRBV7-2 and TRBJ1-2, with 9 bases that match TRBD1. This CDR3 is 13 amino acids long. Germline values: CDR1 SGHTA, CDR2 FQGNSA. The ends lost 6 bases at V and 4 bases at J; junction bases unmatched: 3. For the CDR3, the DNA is TGTGCCAGCAGGGGGACAGGGCCCTATGGCTACACCTTC. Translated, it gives CASRGTGPYGYTF.

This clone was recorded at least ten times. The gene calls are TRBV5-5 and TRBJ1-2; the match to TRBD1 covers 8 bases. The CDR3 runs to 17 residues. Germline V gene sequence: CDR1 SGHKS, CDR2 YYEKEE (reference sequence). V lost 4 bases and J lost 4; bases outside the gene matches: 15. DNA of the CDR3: TGTGCCAGCAGCCCTGGACAGGGTCTGCGATGGGGCTATGGCTACACCTTC. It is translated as CASSPGQGLRWGYGYTF. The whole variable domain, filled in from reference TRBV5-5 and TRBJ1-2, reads DAGVTQSPTHLIKTRGQQVTLRCSPISGHKSVSWYQQVLGQGPQFIFQYYEKEERGRGNFPDRFSARQFPNYSSELNVNALLLGDSALYLCASSPGQGLRWGYGYTFGSGTRLTVV.

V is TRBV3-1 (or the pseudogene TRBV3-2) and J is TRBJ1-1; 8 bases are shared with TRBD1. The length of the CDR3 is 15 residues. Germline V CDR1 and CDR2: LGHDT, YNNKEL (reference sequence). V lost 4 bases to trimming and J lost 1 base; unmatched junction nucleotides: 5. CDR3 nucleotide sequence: TGTGCCAGCAGCCGCCTCGACAGGGGGAACACTGAAGCTTTCTTT. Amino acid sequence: CASSRLDRGNTEAFF.

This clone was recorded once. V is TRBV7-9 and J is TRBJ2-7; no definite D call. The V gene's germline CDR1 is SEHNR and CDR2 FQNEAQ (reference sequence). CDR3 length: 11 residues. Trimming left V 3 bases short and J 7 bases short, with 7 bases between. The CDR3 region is CASSFQEEQYF. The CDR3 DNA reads TGTGCCAGCAGCTTCCAGGAAGAGCAGTACTTC. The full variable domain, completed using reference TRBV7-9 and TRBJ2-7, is DTGVSQNPRHKITKRGQNVTFRCDPISEHNRLYWYRQTLGQGPEFLTYFQNEAQLEKSRLLSDRFSAERPKGSFSTLEIQRTEQGDSAMYLCASSFQEEQYFGPGTRLTVT.

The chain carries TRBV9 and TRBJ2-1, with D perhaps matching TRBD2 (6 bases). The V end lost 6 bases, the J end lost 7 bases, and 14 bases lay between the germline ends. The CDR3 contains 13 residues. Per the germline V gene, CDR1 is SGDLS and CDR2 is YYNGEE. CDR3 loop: CASNSGRGNEQFF. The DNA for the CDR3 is TGTGCCAGCAATAGCGGACGAGGAAATGAGCAGTTCTTC.

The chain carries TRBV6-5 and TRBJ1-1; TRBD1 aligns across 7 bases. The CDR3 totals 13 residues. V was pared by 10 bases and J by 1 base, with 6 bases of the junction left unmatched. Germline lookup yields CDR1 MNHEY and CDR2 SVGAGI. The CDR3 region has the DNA TGTGCCACTGACAGGGAAGAGAACACTGAAGCTTTCTTT. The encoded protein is CATDREENTEAFF.

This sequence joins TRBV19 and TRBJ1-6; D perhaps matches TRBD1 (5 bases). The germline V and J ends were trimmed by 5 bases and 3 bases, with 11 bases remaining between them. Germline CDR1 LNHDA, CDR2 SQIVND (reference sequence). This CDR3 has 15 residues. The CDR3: CASSAGRRYNSPLHF. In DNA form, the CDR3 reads TGTGCCAGTAGTGCGGGACGGCGCTATAATTCACCCCTCCACTTT.

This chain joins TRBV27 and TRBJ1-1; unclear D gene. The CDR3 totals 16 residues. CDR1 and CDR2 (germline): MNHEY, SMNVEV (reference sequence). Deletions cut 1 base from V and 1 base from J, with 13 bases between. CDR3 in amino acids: CASSLLSERGNTEAFF. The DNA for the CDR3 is TGTGCCAGCAGTTTATTGTCGGAACGCGGGAACACTGAAGCTTTCTTT.

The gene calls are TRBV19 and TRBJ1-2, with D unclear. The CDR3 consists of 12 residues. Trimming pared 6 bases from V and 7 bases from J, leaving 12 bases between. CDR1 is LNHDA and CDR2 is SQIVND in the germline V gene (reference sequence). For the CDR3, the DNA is TGTGCCAGTAGGAGGCAGGACCTTGGCTACACCTTC. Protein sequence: CASRRQDLGYTF.

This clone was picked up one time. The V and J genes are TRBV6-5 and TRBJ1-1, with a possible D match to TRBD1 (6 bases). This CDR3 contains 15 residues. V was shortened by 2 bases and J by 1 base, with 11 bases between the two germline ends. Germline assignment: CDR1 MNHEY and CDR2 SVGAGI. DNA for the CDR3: TGTGCCAGCAGTTACGTTGGACAGACGAACACTGAAGCTTTCTTT. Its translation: CASSYVGQTNTEAFF.

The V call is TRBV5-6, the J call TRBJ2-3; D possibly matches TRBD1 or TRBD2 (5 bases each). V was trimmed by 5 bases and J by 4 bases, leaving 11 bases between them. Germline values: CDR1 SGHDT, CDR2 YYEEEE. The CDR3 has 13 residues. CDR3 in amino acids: CASRHWGSDTQYF. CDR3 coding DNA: TGTGCCAGCAGGCATTGGGGGTCAGATACGCAGTATTTT.

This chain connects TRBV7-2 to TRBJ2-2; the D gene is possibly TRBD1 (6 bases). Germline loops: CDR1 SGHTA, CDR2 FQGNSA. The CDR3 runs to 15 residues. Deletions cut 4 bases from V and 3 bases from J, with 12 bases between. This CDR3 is CASSSITGYTGELFF. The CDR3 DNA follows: TGTGCCAGCAGCTCCATCACAGGGTACACCGGGGAGCTGTTTTTT. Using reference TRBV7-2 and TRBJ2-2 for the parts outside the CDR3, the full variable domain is GAGVSQSPSNKVTEKGKDVELRCDPISGHTALYWYRQSLGQGLEFLIYFQGNSAPDKSGLPSDRFSAERTGGSVSTLTIQRTQQEDSAVYLCASSSITGYTGELFFGEGSRLTVL.

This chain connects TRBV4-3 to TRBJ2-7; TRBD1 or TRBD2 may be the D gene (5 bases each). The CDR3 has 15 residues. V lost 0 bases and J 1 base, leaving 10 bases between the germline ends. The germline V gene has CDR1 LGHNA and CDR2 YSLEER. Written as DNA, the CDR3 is TGCGCCAGCAGCCAAGAGGGGGTTGGGTCCTACGAGCAGTACTTC. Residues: CASSQEGVGSYEQYF.

The CDR3 is CASILHIGGPEAFF. The CDR3 DNA is TGTGCCAGCATATTACATATTGGGGGCCCTGAAGCTTTCTTT. The J gene is TRBJ1-1, the V gene TRBV6-5; a weak D match, TRBD1 (6 bases). Germline lookup yields CDR1 MNHEY and CDR2 SVGAGI. The CDR3 consists of 14 residues. Deletions cut 7 bases from V and 6 bases from J, with 18 bases between.

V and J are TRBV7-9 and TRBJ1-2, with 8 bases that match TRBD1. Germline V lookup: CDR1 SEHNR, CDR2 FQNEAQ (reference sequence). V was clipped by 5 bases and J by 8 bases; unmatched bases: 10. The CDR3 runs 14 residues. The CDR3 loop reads CASSGRTGWRGYTF. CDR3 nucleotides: TGTGCCAGCAGCGGACGGACAGGGTGGAGGGGCTACACCTTC.

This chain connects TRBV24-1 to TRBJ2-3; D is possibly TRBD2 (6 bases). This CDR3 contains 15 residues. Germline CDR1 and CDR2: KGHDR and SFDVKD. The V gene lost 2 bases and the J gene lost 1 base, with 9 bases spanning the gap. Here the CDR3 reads CATSDSGTRTDTQYF. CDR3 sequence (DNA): TGTGCCACCAGTGATTCAGGGACTCGCACAGATACGCAGTATTTT.

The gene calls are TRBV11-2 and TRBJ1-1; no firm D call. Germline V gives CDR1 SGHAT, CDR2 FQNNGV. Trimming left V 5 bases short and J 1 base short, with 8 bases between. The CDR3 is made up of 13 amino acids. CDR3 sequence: CASSGVRNTEAFF. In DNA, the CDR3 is TGTGCCAGCAGCGGAGTGAGGAACACTGAAGCTTTCTTT.

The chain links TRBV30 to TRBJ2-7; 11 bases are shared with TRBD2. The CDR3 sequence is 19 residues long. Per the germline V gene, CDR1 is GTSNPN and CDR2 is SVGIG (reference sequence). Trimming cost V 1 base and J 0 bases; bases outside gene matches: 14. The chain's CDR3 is CAWSDIAGGPYRSSYEQYF. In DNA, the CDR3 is TGTGCCTGGAGTGATATAGCGGGAGGGCCGTATAGAAGCTCCTACGAGCAGTACTTC. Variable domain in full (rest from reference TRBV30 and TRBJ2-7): SQTIHQWPATLVQPVGSPLSLECTVEGTSNPNLYWYRQAAGRGLQLLFYSVGIGQISSEVPQNLSASRPQDRQFILSSKKLLLSDSGFYLCAWSDIAGGPYRSSYEQYFGPGTRLTVT.

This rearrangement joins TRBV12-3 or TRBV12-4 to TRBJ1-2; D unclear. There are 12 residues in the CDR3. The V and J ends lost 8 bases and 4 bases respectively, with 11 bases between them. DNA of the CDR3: TGTGCCAGCTCCGGCAGGACCTATGGCTACACCTTC. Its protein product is CASSGRTYGYTF.

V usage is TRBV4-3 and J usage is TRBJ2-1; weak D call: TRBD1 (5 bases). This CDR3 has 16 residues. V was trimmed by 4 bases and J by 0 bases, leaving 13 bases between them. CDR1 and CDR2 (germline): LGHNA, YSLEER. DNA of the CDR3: TGCGCCAGCAGCCTCATGGACACCCTCTCCTACAATGAGCAGTTCTTC. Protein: CASSLMDTLSYNEQFF.

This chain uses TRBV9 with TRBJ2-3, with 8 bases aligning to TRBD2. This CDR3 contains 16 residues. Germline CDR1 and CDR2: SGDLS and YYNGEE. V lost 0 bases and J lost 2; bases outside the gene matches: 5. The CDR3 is CASSVEASGFTDTQYF. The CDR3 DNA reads TGTGCCAGCAGCGTAGAGGCTAGCGGGTTCACAGATACGCAGTATTTT.

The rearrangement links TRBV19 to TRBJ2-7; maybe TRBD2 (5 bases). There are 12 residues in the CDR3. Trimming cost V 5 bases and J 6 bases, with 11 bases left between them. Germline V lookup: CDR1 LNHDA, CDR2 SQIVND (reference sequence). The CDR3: CASSSGWGEQYF. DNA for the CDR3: TGTGCCAGTAGTTCGGGATGGGGCGAGCAGTACTTC.

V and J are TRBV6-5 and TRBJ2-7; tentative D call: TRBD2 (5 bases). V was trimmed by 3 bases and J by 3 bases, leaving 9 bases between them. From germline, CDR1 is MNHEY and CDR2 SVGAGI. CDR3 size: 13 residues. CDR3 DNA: TGTGCCAGCAGTTATGGGGAGTTCTACGAGCAGTACTTC. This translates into CASSYGEFYEQYF.